The next 25 T cell receptor beta chains were all read from a single sample in a study of control samples from healthy donors and cancer patients. Data came from immunoSEQ multiplex PCR; TCRdb stores just in-frame clones and leaves some out. This sample carries 150,000 or so clones, 90% to 95% of them seen once, and the ten largest clones take about an eighth. Sequences were obtained from blood. These receptors came from a middle-aged man in good health.

The chain uses TRBV10-3 and TRBJ1-3; the match to TRBD1 covers 8 bases. Germline loops: CDR1 ENHRY, CDR2 SYGVKD. The CDR3 is made up of 16 amino acids. J lost 0 bases, V lost 10 bases, and 11 bases had no gene match. CDR3 bases: TGTGCCACCACTCGGGTAACAGGGGGCTCTGGAAACACCATATATTTT. The encoded protein is CATTRVTGGSGNTIYF.

The V gene is TRBV2, the J gene TRBJ2-3; D is unclear. The CDR3 has 11 amino acids. CDR1 is SNHLY and CDR2 is FYNNEI in the germline V gene. Trimming cost V 8 bases and J 2 bases, with 5 bases left between them. The CDR3 nucleotides read TGTGCCAGCCGCCTCACAGATACGCAGTATTTT. This gives the protein CASRLTDTQYF. Together with reference TRBV2 and TRBJ2-3, the CDR3 gives the full variable domain: EPEVTQTPSHQVTQMGQEVILRCVPISNHLYFYWYRQILGQKVEFLVSFYNNEISEKSEIFDDQFSVERPDGSNFTLKIRSTKLEDSAMYFCASRLTDTQYFGPGTRLTVL.

The genes are TRBV9 and TRBJ1-6; possibly TRBD1 for D (5 bases). CDR3 length: 12 residues. Looked up from germline, CDR1 is SGDLS and CDR2 is YYNGEE. The V end was cut by 3 bases, the J end by 9 bases, with 7 bases between. The CDR3 region is CASSGGGSPLHF. CDR3 DNA: TGTGCCAGCAGCGGCGGGGGTTCACCCCTCCACTTT.

V usage is TRBV18 and J usage is TRBJ1-4, with unresolved D. The V gene's germline CDR1 is KGHSH and CDR2 LQKENI. CDR3 length equals 15 residues. With 3 bases removed from V and 8 bases from J, the gap between germline ends came to 16 bases. As DNA, the CDR3 is TGTGCCAGCTCACCCAGACCGCCCGGAGGGGAAAAACTGTTTTTT. It encodes CASSPRPPGGEKLFF.

The rearrangement links TRBV5-6 to TRBJ2-5; tentatively, D is TRBD2 (6 bases). V was shortened by 5 bases and J by 4 bases, with 12 bases between the two germline ends. The CDR3 loop spans 13 amino acids. Germline V gene sequence: CDR1 SGHDT, CDR2 YYEEEE. This chain's CDR3 is CASSLSGVETQYF. DNA of the CDR3: TGTGCCAGCAGTCTGTCGGGGGTAGAGACCCAGTACTTC.

The gene calls are TRBV24-1 and TRBJ1-2; TRBD1 aligns across 10 bases. J gave up 4 bases and V 4 bases, and 11 bases lay outside the gene matches. The CDR3 has 17 amino acids. From germline, CDR1 is KGHDR and CDR2 SFDVKD. Here the CDR3 reads CATSEAGTGANSYGYTF. The CDR3 region has the DNA TGTGCCACCAGTGAGGCCGGGACAGGGGCAAATAGCTATGGCTACACCTTC.

The chain couples TRBV6-5 to TRBJ1-1; 11 nucleotides match TRBD1. The germline V gene has CDR1 MNHEY and CDR2 SVGAGI. After removal of 8 bases from V and 0 bases from J, the junction contained 5 bases not matched to a gene. The CDR3 has 15 residues. CDR3 in amino acids: CASRDRGAMNTEAFF. The CDR3 coding sequence is TGTGCCAGCCGGGACAGGGGGGCCATGAACACTGAAGCTTTCTTT.

The rearrangement links TRBV6-5 to TRBJ1-5, with D possibly matching TRBD1 (6 bases). Germline-derived CDR1 and CDR2 are MNHEY and SVGAGI. Trimming took off 6 bases at V and 0 bases at J, with 12 bases between the two ends. The CDR3 sequence is 15 residues long. The CDR3 loop is CASRKGQYSNQPQHF. The CDR3 region has the DNA TGTGCCAGCAGAAAGGGACAATATAGCAATCAGCCCCAGCATTTT.

This chain joins TRBV2 and TRBJ2-7; 10 bases are a match to TRBD1. The CDR3 length is 14 residues. The V gene end was trimmed by 10 bases and the J gene end by 3 bases; junction bases not matched to a gene: 9. Germline V gene sequence: CDR1 SNHLY, CDR2 FYNNEI. The CDR3 nucleotides read TGTGCCATGAGTGGTGGGGACAGGGGCTACGAGCAGTACTTC. This codes for CAMSGGDRGYEQYF.

This clone was observed a few times. The chain recombines TRBV5-1 with TRBJ1-1, with D possibly matching TRBD1 (6 bases). CDR3 size: 16 residues. Germline-derived CDR1 and CDR2 are SGHRS and YFSETQ. V lost 3 bases and J 4 bases, leaving 19 bases between the germline ends. In nucleotides, the CDR3 is TGCGCCAGCAGCTCACCTGGACAGCCGAAAGGCACTGAAGCTTTCTTT. Translating gives CASSSPGQPKGTEAFF.

This sequence joins TRBV6-4 and TRBJ1-3, with D maybe TRBD1 (5 bases). CDR3 length equals 14 residues. Germline V gives CDR1 MRHNA, CDR2 SNTAGT. V shed 3 bases and J shed 3 bases, with 9 bases lying between them. The CDR3 DNA sequence: TGTGCCAGCAGTGAGACAGCGAATGGAAACACCATATATTTT. Protein sequence: CASSETANGNTIYF.

The chain is built from TRBV7-3 and TRBJ2-2; tentatively, D is TRBD1 or TRBD2 (5 bases each). The V end lost 4 bases, the J end lost 0 bases, and 12 bases lay between the germline ends. Germline V gene data show CDR1 as SGHTA and CDR2 as FQGTGA. The CDR3 loop spans 16 amino acids. The CDR3 DNA is TGTGCCAGCAGCTCGATGGGACCGTCGAACACCGGGGAGCTGTTTTTT. Translating it yields CASSSMGPSNTGELFF.

As DNA, the CDR3 is TGCGCCAGCAGCCATGACAGGGTGGGGGGGCCCTTAGTTACCACCGGGGAGCTGTTTTTT. This gives the protein CASSHDRVGGPLVTTGELFF. The chain carries TRBV4-3 and TRBJ2-2; the D call may be TRBD1 or TRBD2 (7 bases each). Germline assignment: CDR1 LGHNA and CDR2 YSLEER. Trimming took 3 bases from V and 4 from J, leaving 27 bases between them. The CDR3 consists of 20 residues.

The V call is TRBV12-5, the J call TRBJ1-4; 8 positions agree with TRBD1. CDR3 length: 14 amino acids. CDR1 is LGHNT and CDR2 is FRNRAP in the germline V gene. V was clipped by 4 bases and J by 6 bases; unmatched bases: 4. The CDR3 region has the DNA TGTGCTAGTGGTTCGAACAGGGGGGATGAAAAACTGTTTTTT. Protein: CASGSNRGDEKLFF. The full variable domain, rest sourced from reference TRBV12-5 and TRBJ1-4, is DARVTQTPRHKVTEMGQEVTMRCQPILGHNTVFWYRQTMMQGLELLAYFRNRAPLDDSGMPKDRFSAEMPDATLATLKIQPSEPRDSAVYFCASGSNRGDEKLFFGSGTQLSVL.

The CDR3 spells CASSQEWGLSSGNTIYF. The DNA of the CDR3 is TGCGCCAGCAGCCAAGAATGGGGATTGAGCTCTGGAAACACCATATATTTT. V usage is TRBV4-3 and J usage is TRBJ1-3; D remains unclear. V gave up 0 bases and J gave up 0 bases, with 12 bases separating them. CDR3 length equals 17 residues. Germline loops: CDR1 LGHNA, CDR2 YSLEER.

This CDR3 is CASSPGQGLRGTEAFF. In nucleotides, the CDR3 is TGTGCCAGCAGCCCGGGACAGGGGCTACGGGGCACTGAAGCTTTCTTT. The J gene is TRBJ1-1, the V gene TRBV4-2, with TRBD1 matching 10 bases. V trimming: 4 bases; J trimming: 4 bases; junction bases outside the gene matches: 9. The CDR3 covers 16 residues. From germline, CDR1 is LGHNA and CDR2 YNFKEQ.

This rearrangement joins TRBV9 to TRBJ2-6, with D possibly being TRBD2 (6 bases). Germline values: CDR1 SGDLS, CDR2 YYNGEE. The CDR3 consists of 17 residues. The V gene lost 3 bases and the J gene lost 0 bases, with 13 bases spanning the gap. The CDR3 loop reads CASSDGSGRSGANVLTF. The CDR3 DNA sequence: TGTGCCAGCAGCGATGGTAGCGGCCGCTCTGGGGCCAACGTCCTGACTTTC.

By its share, this clone is large. The chain employs TRBV10-3 and TRBJ1-1; D not certain. Trimming pared 2 bases from V and 2 bases from J, leaving 9 bases between. Germline V gene sequence: CDR1 ENHRY, CDR2 SYGVKD. The CDR3 totals 14 residues. The CDR3: CAISEETPNTEAFF. CDR3 sequence (DNA): TGTGCCATCAGTGAGGAGACACCCAACACTGAAGCTTTCTTT.

The chain is built from TRBV13 and TRBJ2-7; D possibly corresponds to TRBD1 (6 bases). This CDR3 comprises 14 residues. V shed 2 bases and J shed 1 base, with 9 bases lying between them. Germline CDR1 is PRHDT and CDR2 is FYEKMQ (reference sequence). The CDR3 reads CASSLRQGSYEQYF. CDR3 coding DNA: TGTGCCAGCAGCTTACGGCAGGGGTCCTACGAGCAGTACTTC.

J is TRBJ1-5 and V is TRBV10-3; D might be TRBD1 (5 bases). This CDR3 comprises 13 residues. V was trimmed by 3 bases and J by 6 bases, leaving 9 bases between them. Germline CDR1 ENHRY, CDR2 SYGVKD. In DNA, the CDR3 is TGTGCCATCAGTGACAGGGAGGTTCAGCCCCAGCATTTT. Residues: CAISDREVQPQHF.

The V gene is TRBV10-3, the J gene TRBJ2-7; D is unclear. Trimming took off 2 bases at V and 2 bases at J, with 7 bases between the two ends. CDR3 length: 13 residues. In germline, CDR1 is ENHRY, CDR2 SYGVKD. The CDR3 DNA reads TGTGCCATCAGTGAGGCTGAGCCCTACGAGCAGTACTTC. Its protein is CAISEAEPYEQYF.

The chain couples TRBV3-1 (or the pseudogene TRBV3-2) to TRBJ1-4; D call uncertain. The germline V and J ends were trimmed by 4 bases and 4 bases, with 13 bases remaining between them. This CDR3 spans 15 amino acids. The germline CDR1 and CDR2 sequences are LGHDT and YNNKEL (reference sequence). The CDR3 here is CASSPTQWDNEKLFF. As DNA, the CDR3 is TGTGCCAGCAGCCCCACACAGTGGGATAATGAAAAACTGTTTTTT.

In this sample, this clone turned up a few times. This chain uses TRBV4-3 with TRBJ1-2; no clear D. Trimming removed 3 bases from V and 0 bases from J, with 8 bases in between. The CDR3 extends over 14 amino acids. CDR1 and CDR2 (germline): LGHNA, YSLEER. The CDR3 reads CASSHIGTNYGYTF. Here the CDR3 DNA reads TGCGCCAGCAGCCATATAGGGACTAACTATGGCTACACCTTC.

The V gene is TRBV6-5, the J gene TRBJ1-2; D is undetermined. There are 13 residues in the CDR3. The V end was cut by 7 bases, the J end by 8 bases, with 17 bases between. Germline loops: CDR1 MNHEY, CDR2 SVGAGI. CDR3 in amino acids: CASTATKVGGYTF. DNA of the CDR3: TGTGCCAGCACAGCCACCAAAGTGGGAGGCTACACCTTC.

This rearrangement joins TRBV9 to TRBJ1-2; D call uncertain. Trimming removed 3 bases at V and 1 base at J, with 7 bases between. The germline gives CDR1 SGDLS, CDR2 YYNGEE. The CDR3 covers 13 residues. The chain's CDR3 is CASSGAINYGYTF. The CDR3 bases are TGTGCCAGCAGCGGGGCTATTAACTATGGCTACACCTTC.